The rows below give T cell receptor beta chains drawn from one sample of a study of blood T cell repertoires in COVID-19. The method was immunoSEQ multiplex PCR; TCRdb's version includes in-frame clones alone and lacks a portion of them. The sample holds roughly 300,000 clones; 85% are singletons and the top ten take roughly 14%. Specimen: peripheral blood. The receptor source for this set is a human donor in a cohort sampled during active COVID-19. The CDR3 runs from the conserved cysteine through the conserved F or W. A D gene is named only where the DNA matches it firmly. A clone size is listed for some rows: how often the clone was seen (once, few, many), or a class if it is expanded.

V: TRBV27
J: TRBJ1-1
size: -
D: TRBD1
DNA: TGTGCCAGCAGTTTAGACCCGGGACAGGGCACTGAAGCTTTCTTT
CDR3: CASSLDPGQGTEAFF

V: TRBV28
J: TRBJ1-2
size: -
D: TRBD1
DNA: TGTGCCAGCAGGAAACCCACAGGGGGCAGTGGCTACACCTTC
CDR3: CASRKPTGGSGYTF

V: TRBV19
J: TRBJ1-1
size: -
D: TRBD1
DNA: TGTGCCAGTAGTATGACAGGGTCCGGAGCTGAAGCTTTCTTT
CDR3: CASSMTGSGAEAFF

V: TRBV6-5
J: TRBJ2-7
size: -
D: -
DNA: TGTGCCAGCAGTTACGCGTACGAGCAGTACTTC
CDR3: CASSYAYEQYF

V: TRBV28
J: TRBJ1-6
size: -
D: TRBD1
DNA: TGTGCCAGCAGTCCCGGATCCAGGGGGAATTCACCCCTCCACTTT
CDR3: CASSPGSRGNSPLHF

V: TRBV12-3/TRBV12-4
J: TRBJ1-4
size: -
D: -
DNA: TGTGCCAGCAGTAAATTAGGGGGAAAACTGTTTTTT
CDR3: CASSKLGGKLFF

V: TRBV4-3
J: TRBJ1-4
size: -
D: -
DNA: TGCGCCAGCAGCCAAGAAGGTTTAGGGGCGCACGGTGAAAAACTGTTTTTT
CDR3: CASSQEGLGAHGEKLFF

V: TRBV24-1
J: TRBJ1-3
size: -
D: -
DNA: TGTGCCACCAGTGATTCTCAGGGACACGGAAACACCATATATTTT
CDR3: CATSDSQGHGNTIYF

V: TRBV27
J: TRBJ1-5
size: -
D: -
DNA: TGTGCCAGCAAAAGGGGAGGAGGCAATCAGCCCCAGCATTTT
CDR3: CASKRGGGNQPQHF

V: TRBV2
J: TRBJ2-5
size: -
D: TRBD1
DNA: TGTGCCAGCACCCAGTGGGGACAGGGGGGAGAGACCCAGTACTTC
CDR3: CASTQWGQGGETQYF

V: TRBV18
J: TRBJ1-3
size: -
D: -
DNA: TGTGCCAGCTCGTCATCCCCAGGGCCCGGAAACACCATATATTTT
CDR3: CASSSSPGPGNTIYF

V: TRBV30
J: TRBJ1-2
size: -
D: -
DNA: TGTGCCTGGAGTAAGGGGCTCGACTATGGCTACACCTTC
CDR3: CAWSKGLDYGYTF

V: TRBV20-1
J: TRBJ2-5
size: -
D: -
DNA: TGCAGTGGGCTCTTGTGGGAGACCCAGTACTTC
CDR3: CSGLLWETQYF

V: TRBV28
J: TRBJ1-3
size: -
D: -
DNA: TGTGCCAGCAGTTTCGGCCAGGGGAGTTCTGGAAACACCATATATTTT
CDR3: CASSFGQGSSGNTIYF

V: TRBV3-1/TRBV3-2
J: TRBJ2-1
size: -
D: -
DNA: TGTGCCAGCAGCCAAGTGCTGGGCCGGCCCATATACAATGAGCAGTTCTTC
CDR3: CASSQVLGRPIYNEQFF

V: TRBV18
J: TRBJ2-5
size: -
D: TRBD1
DNA: TGTGCCAGCTCACCGGGACAGGGTGCAGAGACCCAGTACTTC
CDR3: CASSPGQGAETQYF

V: TRBV3-1/TRBV3-2
J: TRBJ1-2
size: -
D: -
DNA: TGTGCCAGCAGCCAAGCGGGACAAGTATATGGCTACACCTTC
CDR3: CASSQAGQVYGYTF

V: TRBV6-5
J: TRBJ2-3
size: few
D: -
DNA: TGTGCCATCGAAGGAGTCACAGATACGCAGTATTTT
CDR3: CAIEGVTDTQYF

V: TRBV6-1
J: TRBJ1-5
size: -
D: -
DNA: TGTGCCAGCAGTGAATTCATTTTGTATGAGACAGAAAATCAGCCCCAGCATTTT
CDR3: CASSEFILYETENQPQHF

V: TRBV7-9
J: TRBJ1-2
size: -
D: -
DNA: TGTGCCAGCAGCCCGGGAGGGGGAATCTATGGCTACACCTTC
CDR3: CASSPGGGIYGYTF

V: TRBV6-5
J: TRBJ1-3
size: -
D: -
DNA: TGTGCCAGCGGGCGGGGACTCTCTGGAAACACCATATATTTT
CDR3: CASGRGLSGNTIYF

V: TRBV10-3
J: TRBJ1-3
size: -
D: -
DNA: TGTGCCACTAGGGGCCCGAACACCATATATTTT
CDR3: CATRGPNTIYF

V: TRBV4-3
J: TRBJ2-1
size: -
D: -
DNA: TGCGCCAGCAGCCAAGAGGTTCTGGCGGGCAACAATGAGCAGTTCTTC
CDR3: CASSQEVLAGNNEQFF

V: TRBV9
J: TRBJ2-1
size: -
D: TRBD2
DNA: TGTGCCAGCAGCCTTCTAGCGGGAGGAACCTACAATGAGCAGTTCTTC
CDR3: CASSLLAGGTYNEQFF

V: TRBV10-3
J: TRBJ1-1
size: once
D: -
DNA: TGTGCCATCAGTGAGTTGGGACCCTCGAGGGGGAGAACTGAAGCTTTCTTT
CDR3: CAISELGPSRGRTEAFF

V: TRBV18
J: TRBJ2-5
size: -
D: TRBD2
DNA: TGTGCCAGCTCACCAAGTAGGGGTAGGACTAGCGGAACAGAGACCCAGTACTTC
CDR3: CASSPSRGRTSGTETQYF

V: TRBV19
J: TRBJ1-2
size: -
D: TRBD1
DNA: TGTGCCAGTAGTTGGGACAGGGGAAAGGGCTACACCTTC
CDR3: CASSWDRGKGYTF

V: TRBV6-5
J: TRBJ2-2
size: -
D: -
DNA: TGTGCCAGCAGACCGGGACACAAGAACACCGGGGAGCTGTTTTTT
CDR3: CASRPGHKNTGELFF

V: TRBV5-1
J: TRBJ2-3
size: -
D: TRBD2
DNA: TGCGCCAGCAGCTTGGCACTAGCGGGAGCGGATACGCAGTATTTT
CDR3: CASSLALAGADTQYF

V: TRBV11-2
J: TRBJ2-1
size: -
D: -
DNA: TGTGCCAGCAGCGCAAGGCTAGCAAACTACAATGAGCAGTTCTTC
CDR3: CASSARLANYNEQFF

V: TRBV7-9
J: TRBJ1-2
size: -
D: -
DNA: TGTGCCAGCAGCTTTAGGGGAGGGGATGGCTACACCTTC
CDR3: CASSFRGGDGYTF

V: TRBV27
J: TRBJ1-2
size: once
D: -
DNA: TGTGCCAGCAGTTTAACAGGGAGGGGTGGCTACACCTTC
CDR3: CASSLTGRGGYTF

V: TRBV30
J: TRBJ1-2
size: -
D: -
DNA: TGTGCCTGGAGTGTACTCTGGCAGAGGAACTATGGCTACACCTTC
CDR3: CAWSVLWQRNYGYTF

V: TRBV3-1/TRBV3-2
J: TRBJ1-5
size: -
D: -
DNA: TGTGCCAGCAGCCACCAAGGAAGGGAGCAGCCCCAGCATTTT
CDR3: CASSHQGREQPQHF

V: TRBV10-1
J: TRBJ1-5
size: -
D: -
DNA: TGCGCCAGCAGTTATCCGGACAGCCCGCTAAATCAGCCCCAGCATTTT
CDR3: CASSYPDSPLNQPQHF

V: TRBV9
J: TRBJ1-2
size: -
D: -
DNA: TGTGCCAGCAGCGTAGGGCAGGGAAGATATGGCTACACCTTC
CDR3: CASSVGQGRYGYTF

V: TRBV11-2
J: TRBJ2-1
size: -
D: TRBD2
DNA: TGTGCCAGCAGGGGGACTAGCGGGAGGACCACCTACAATGAGCAGTTCTTC
CDR3: CASRGTSGRTTYNEQFF

V: TRBV4-3
J: TRBJ2-2
size: -
D: -
DNA: TGCGCCAGCAGCCAAGGCAGTCTTCACACCGGGGAGCTGTTTTTT
CDR3: CASSQGSLHTGELFF

V: TRBV5-6
J: TRBJ2-1
size: -
D: -
DNA: TGTGCCAGCAGCTTGGGGACAGGAGGGTACAATGAGCAGTTCTTC
CDR3: CASSLGTGGYNEQFF

V: TRBV9
J: TRBJ2-7
size: -
D: TRBD1
DNA: TGTGCCAGCAGCGTAGCATGGGACAGCAGGTACGAGCAGTACTTC
CDR3: CASSVAWDSRYEQYF

V: TRBV7-2
J: TRBJ1-1
size: -
D: -
DNA: TGTGCCAGCAGCCTCGGGGGGGCGGGTACTGAAGCTTTCTTT
CDR3: CASSLGGAGTEAFF

V: TRBV14
J: TRBJ1-1
size: -
D: -
DNA: TGTGCCAGCAGCCTGGATCAAGCAAGGGGCACTGAAGCTTTCTTT
CDR3: CASSLDQARGTEAFF

V: TRBV6-5
J: TRBJ1-6
size: -
D: -
DNA: TGTGCCAGCAGTTATTGGCGGGAAGGGAATTCACCCCTCCACTTT
CDR3: CASSYWREGNSPLHF

V: TRBV4-2
J: TRBJ1-6
size: few
D: -
DNA: TGTGCCAGCAGCCAAGATCCAGGGAATTTTGGTTCACCCCTCCACTTT
CDR3: CASSQDPGNFGSPLHF

V: TRBV9
J: TRBJ2-3
size: -
D: -
DNA: TGTGCCAGCAGCGCGTCTAGGATGTGGGATACGCAGTATTTT
CDR3: CASSASRMWDTQYF

V: TRBV19
J: TRBJ2-1
size: many
D: TRBD2
DNA: TGTGCCAGTGGATCCGGGGGGACCTACAATGAGCAGTTCTTC
CDR3: CASGSGGTYNEQFF

V: TRBV28
J: TRBJ2-3
size: -
D: -
DNA: TGTGCCAGCAGTTACGTACCATTTCGGGACTTCACCTATACGCAGTATTTT
CDR3: CASSYVPFRDFTYTQYF